This T cell receptor (beta chain) was found in a study of pediatric ulcerative colitis. Whole-study results and caveats: Some T cells in rectal biopsies may come from blood, especially with overt colitis. A couple of patients' blood samples yielded substantially fewer templates.

Rectal tissue came from one to two pinch biopsies taken at colonoscopy. The ends were cut back, 1 base at V and 1 base at J, with 2 bases in the middle. Germline V CDR1 and CDR2: SGHTA, FQGNSA. The CDR3 has 13 amino acids. Samples were sequenced at Survey level, maximum 500,000 reads. Measured with immunoSEQ multiplex PCR; TCRdb has only the in-frame clones, and not every one. The sample includes about 35,000 clones, around 80% of them seen just once. Comment on this clone: As yet, its antigen is unknown.

The receptor's source is a boy younger than 18 with mild ulcerative colitis. Sequencing used gut tissue. This chain joins TRBV7-2 and TRBJ1-3; D gene ambiguous. CDR3 residues: CASSLGSGNTIYF. The CDR3 region has the DNA TGTGCCAGCAGCTTAGGTTCTGGAAACACCATATATTTT.